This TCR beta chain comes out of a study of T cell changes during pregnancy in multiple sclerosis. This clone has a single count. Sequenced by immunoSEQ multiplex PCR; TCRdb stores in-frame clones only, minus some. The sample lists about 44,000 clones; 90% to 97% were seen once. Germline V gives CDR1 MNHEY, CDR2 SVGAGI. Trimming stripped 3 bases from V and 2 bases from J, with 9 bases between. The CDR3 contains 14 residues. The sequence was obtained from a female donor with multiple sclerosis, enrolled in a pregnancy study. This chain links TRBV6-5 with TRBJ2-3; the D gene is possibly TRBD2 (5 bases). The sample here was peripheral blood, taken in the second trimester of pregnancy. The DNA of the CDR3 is TGTGCCAGCAGTTATGGACTGGTCACAGATACGCAGTATTTT. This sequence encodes CASSYGLVTDTQYF.